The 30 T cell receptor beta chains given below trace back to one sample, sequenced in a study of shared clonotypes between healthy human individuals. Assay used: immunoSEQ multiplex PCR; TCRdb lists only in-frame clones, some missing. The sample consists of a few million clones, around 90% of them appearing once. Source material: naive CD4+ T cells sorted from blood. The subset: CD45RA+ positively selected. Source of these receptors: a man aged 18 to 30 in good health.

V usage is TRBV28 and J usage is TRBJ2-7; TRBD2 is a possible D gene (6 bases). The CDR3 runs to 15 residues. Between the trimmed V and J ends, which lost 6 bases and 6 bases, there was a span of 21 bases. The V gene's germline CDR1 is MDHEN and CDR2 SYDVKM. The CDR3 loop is CASRPTPTEGTEQYF. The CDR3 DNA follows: TGTGCCAGCAGACCAACCCCGACGGAGGGTACCGAGCAGTACTTC.

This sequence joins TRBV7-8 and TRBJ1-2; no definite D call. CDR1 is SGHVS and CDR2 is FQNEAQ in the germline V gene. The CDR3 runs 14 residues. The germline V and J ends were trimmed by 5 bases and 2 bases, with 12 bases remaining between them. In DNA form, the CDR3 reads TGTGCCAGCAGCCCCCGTCTCCCCAACTATGGCTACACCTTC. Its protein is CASSPRLPNYGYTF. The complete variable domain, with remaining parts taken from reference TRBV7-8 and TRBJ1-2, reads GAGVSQSPRYKVAKRGQDVALRCDPISGHVSLFWYQQALGQGPEFLTYFQNEAQLDKSGLPSDRFFAERPEGSVSTLKIQRTQQEDSAVYLCASSPRLPNYGYTFGSGTRLTVV.

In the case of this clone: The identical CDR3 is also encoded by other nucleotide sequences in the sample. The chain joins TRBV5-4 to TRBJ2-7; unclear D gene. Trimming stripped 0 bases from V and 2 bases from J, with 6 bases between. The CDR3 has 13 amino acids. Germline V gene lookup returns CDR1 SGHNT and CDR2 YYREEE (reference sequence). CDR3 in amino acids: CASSLDGAYEQYF. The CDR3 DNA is TGTGCCAGCAGCTTGGACGGAGCCTACGAGCAGTACTTC.

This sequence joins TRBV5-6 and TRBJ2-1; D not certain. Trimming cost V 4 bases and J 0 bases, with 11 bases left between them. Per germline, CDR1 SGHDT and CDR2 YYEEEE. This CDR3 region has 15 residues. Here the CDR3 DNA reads TGTGCCAGCAGCGACTGGGGAAGCTCCTACAATGAGCAGTTCTTC. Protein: CASSDWGSSYNEQFF.

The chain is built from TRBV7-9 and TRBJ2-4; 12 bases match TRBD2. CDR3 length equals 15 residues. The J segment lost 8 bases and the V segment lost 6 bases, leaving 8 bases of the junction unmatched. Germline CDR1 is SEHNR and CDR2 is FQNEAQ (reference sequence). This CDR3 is CASSHQTSGSHIQYF. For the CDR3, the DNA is TGTGCCAGCAGTCACCAGACTAGCGGGAGCCACATTCAGTACTTC.

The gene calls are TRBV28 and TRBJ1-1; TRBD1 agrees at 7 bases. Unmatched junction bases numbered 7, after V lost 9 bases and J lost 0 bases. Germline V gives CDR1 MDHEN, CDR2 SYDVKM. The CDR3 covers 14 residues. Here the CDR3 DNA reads TGTGCCAGTCAGGGGGGTACAATGAACACTGAAGCTTTCTTT. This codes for CASQGGTMNTEAFF.

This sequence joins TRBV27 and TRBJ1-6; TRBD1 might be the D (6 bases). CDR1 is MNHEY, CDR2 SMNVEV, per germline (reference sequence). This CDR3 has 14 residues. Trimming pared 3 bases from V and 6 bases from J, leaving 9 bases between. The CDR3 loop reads CASSFLQGNSPLHF. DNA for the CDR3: TGTGCCAGCAGTTTTTTACAGGGTAATTCACCCCTCCACTTT.

CDR3 loop: CASSLLGREQFF. CDR3 in DNA: TGTGCCAGCAGCTTGCTCGGTCGGGAGCAGTTCTTC. The chain couples TRBV5-5 to TRBJ2-1, with D hard to call. Per the germline V gene, CDR1 is SGHKS and CDR2 is YYEKEE (reference sequence). V was clipped by 1 base and J by 10 bases, with 9 bases between them. The CDR3 is 12 residues long.

In nucleotides, the CDR3 is TGTGCCAGCAGCTTAAAGGGGCGGGGAGAGCAGTACTTC. Translation gives CASSLKGRGEQYF. The chain is built from TRBV7-9 and TRBJ2-7, with a weak D call TRBD2 (6 bases). V lost 2 bases and J 7 bases, leaving 12 bases between the germline ends. The germline V gene encodes CDR1 SEHNR and CDR2 FQNEAQ (reference sequence). CDR3 length: 13 residues.

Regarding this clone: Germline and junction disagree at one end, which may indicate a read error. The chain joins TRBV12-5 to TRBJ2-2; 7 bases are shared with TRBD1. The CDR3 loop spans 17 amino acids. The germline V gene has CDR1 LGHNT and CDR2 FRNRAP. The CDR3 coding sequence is TGTGCTAGTGGTTTGGCCCCCGGGACAGCGAACACCGGAGAGCTGTTTTTT. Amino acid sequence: CASGLAPGTANTGELFF.

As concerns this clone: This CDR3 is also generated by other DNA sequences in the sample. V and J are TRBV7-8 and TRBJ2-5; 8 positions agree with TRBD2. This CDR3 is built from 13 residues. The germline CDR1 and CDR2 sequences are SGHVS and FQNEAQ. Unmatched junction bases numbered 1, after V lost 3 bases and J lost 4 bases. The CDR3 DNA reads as TGTGCCAGCAGCTTCGGACTAGCAGAGACCCAGTACTTC. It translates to CASSFGLAETQYF.

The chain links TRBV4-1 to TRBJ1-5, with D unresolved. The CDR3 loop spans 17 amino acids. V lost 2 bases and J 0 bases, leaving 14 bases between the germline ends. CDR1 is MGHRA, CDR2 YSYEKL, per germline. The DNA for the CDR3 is TGCGCCAGCAGCCAAAGAGGAGAGTCAGTTAGCAATCAGCCCCAGCATTTT. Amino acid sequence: CASSQRGESVSNQPQHF.

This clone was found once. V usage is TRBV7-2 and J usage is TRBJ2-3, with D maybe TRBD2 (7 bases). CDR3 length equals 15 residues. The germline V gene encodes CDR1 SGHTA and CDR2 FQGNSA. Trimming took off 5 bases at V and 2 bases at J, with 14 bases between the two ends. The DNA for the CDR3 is TGTGCCAGCAGCCTCGACGGGGGGCACACAGATACGCAGTATTTT. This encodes CASSLDGGHTDTQYF.

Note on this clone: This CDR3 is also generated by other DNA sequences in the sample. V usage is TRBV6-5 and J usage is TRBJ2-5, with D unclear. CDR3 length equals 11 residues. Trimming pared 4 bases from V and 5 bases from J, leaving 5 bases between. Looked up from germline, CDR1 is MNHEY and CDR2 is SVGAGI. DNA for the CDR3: TGTGCCAGCAGTTTGGGGGAGACCCAGTACTTC. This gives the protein CASSLGETQYF.

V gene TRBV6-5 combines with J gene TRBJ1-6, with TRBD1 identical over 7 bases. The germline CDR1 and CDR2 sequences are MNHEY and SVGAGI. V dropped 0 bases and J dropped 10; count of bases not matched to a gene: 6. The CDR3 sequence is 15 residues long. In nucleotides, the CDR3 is TGTGCCAGCAGTTACTCACCAGGGGGACCGTCACCCCTCCACTTT. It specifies CASSYSPGGPSPLHF.

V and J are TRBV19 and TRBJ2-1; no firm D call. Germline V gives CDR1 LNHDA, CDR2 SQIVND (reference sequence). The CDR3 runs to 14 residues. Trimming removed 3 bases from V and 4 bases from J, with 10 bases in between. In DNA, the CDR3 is TGTGCCAGTAGTATTTTGCAGGCGTACAATGAGCAGTTCTTC. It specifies CASSILQAYNEQFF. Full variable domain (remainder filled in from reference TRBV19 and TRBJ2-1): DGGITQSPKYLFRKEGQNVTLSCEQNLNHDAMYWYRQDPGQGLRLIYYSQIVNDFQKGDIAEGYSVSREKKESFPLTVTSAQKNPTAFYLCASSILQAYNEQFFGPGTRLTVL.

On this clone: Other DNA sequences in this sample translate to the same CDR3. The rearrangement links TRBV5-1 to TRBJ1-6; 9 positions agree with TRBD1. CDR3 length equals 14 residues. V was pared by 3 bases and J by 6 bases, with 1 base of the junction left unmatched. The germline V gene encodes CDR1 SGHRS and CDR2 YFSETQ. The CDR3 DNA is TGCGCCAGCAGCTGGGGACAGGGTAATTCACCCCTCCACTTT. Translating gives CASSWGQGNSPLHF.

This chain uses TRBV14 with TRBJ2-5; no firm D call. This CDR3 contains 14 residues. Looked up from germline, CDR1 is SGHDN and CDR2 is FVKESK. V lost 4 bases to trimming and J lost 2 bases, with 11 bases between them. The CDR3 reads CASSRAGVQETQYF. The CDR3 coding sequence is TGTGCCAGCAGCCGAGCAGGAGTACAAGAGACCCAGTACTTC.

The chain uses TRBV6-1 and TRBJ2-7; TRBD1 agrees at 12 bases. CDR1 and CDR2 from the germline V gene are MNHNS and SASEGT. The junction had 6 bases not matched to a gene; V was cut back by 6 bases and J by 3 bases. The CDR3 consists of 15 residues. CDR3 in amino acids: CASSFRDRGLYEQYF. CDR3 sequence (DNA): TGTGCCAGCAGCTTCCGGGACAGGGGGCTCTACGAGCAGTACTTC.

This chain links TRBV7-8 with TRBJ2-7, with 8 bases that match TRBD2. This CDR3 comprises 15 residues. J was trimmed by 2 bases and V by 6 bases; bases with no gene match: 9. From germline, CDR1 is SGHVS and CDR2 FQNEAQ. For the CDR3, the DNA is TGTGCCAGCAGTTTTGCTAGCGGGCCAGCCTACGAGCAGTACTTC. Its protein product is CASSFASGPAYEQYF.

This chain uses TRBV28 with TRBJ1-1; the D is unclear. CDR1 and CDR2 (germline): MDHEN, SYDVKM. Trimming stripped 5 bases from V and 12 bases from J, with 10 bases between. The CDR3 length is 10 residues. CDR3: CASSRIRSFF. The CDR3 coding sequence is TGTGCCAGCAGTCGGATAAGGTCTTTCTTT.

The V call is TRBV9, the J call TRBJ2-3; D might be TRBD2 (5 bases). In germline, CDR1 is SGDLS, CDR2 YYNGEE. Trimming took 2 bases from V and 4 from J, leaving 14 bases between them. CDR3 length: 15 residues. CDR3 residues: CASSVTGTPADTQYF. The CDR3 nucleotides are TGTGCCAGCAGCGTGACGGGAACCCCGGCAGATACGCAGTATTTT.

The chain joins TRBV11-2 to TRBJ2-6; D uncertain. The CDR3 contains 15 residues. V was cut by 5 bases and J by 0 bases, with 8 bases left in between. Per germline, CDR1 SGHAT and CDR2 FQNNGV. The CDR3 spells CASSHTFSGANVLTF. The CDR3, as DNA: TGTGCCAGCAGCCACACCTTCTCTGGGGCCAACGTCCTGACTTTC.

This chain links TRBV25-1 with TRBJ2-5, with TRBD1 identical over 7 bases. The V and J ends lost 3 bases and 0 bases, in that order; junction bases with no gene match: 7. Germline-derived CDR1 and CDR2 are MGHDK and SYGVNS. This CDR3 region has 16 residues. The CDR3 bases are TGTGCCAGCAGTGAGTGGGACAGACGGTACCAAGAGACCCAGTACTTC. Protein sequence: CASSEWDRRYQETQYF.

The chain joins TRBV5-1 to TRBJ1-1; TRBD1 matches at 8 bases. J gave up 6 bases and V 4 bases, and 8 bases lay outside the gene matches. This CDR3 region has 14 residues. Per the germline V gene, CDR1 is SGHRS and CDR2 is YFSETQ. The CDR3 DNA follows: TGCGCCAGCAGCCTGGGACAGGCCCCAGCTGAAGCTTTCTTT. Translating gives CASSLGQAPAEAFF.

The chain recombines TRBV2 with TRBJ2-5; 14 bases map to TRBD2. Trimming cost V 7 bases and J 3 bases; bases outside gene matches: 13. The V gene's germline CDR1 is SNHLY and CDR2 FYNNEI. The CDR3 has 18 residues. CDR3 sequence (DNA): TGTGCCAGCACCTACTTTACGGGACTAGCGGGAGTTGAAGAGACCCAGTACTTC. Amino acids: CASTYFTGLAGVEETQYF.

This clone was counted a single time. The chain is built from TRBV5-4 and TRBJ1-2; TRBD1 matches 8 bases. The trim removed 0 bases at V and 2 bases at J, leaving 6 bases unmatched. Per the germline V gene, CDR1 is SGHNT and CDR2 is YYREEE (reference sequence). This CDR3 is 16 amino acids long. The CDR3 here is CASSLAARGQNYGYTF. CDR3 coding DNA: TGTGCCAGCAGCTTGGCAGCCAGGGGGCAAAACTATGGCTACACCTTC.

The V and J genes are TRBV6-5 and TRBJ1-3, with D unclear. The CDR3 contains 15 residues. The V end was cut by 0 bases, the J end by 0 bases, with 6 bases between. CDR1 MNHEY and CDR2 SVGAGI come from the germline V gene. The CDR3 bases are TGTGCCAGCAGTTACTCCAGCCTCTCTGGAAACACCATATATTTT. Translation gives CASSYSSLSGNTIYF.

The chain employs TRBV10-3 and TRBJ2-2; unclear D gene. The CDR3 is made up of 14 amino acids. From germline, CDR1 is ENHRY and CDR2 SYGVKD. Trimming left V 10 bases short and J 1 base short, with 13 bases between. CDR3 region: CATGGYKNTGELFF. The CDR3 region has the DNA TGTGCCACCGGTGGCTATAAGAACACCGGGGAGCTGTTTTTT.

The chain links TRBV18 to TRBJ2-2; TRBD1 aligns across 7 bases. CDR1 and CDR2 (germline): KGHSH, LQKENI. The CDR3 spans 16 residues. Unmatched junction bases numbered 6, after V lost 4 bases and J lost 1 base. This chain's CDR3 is CASSQKNRGNTGELFF. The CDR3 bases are TGTGCCAGCTCACAAAAGAACAGGGGGAACACCGGGGAGCTGTTTTTT.